These 27 T cell receptor beta chains share one sample of origin, sequenced in a study of molecular identifiers for immune sequencing clone quantification. TCRdb independently ran MiXCR on the PCR reads; one entry per CDR3 protein. The sample includes 250,000 to 350,000 distinct CDR3 sequences, 20% to 25% of them seen just once. Sequenced: naive CD8+ T cells from blood, with Jurkat cell RNA spiked in. The subset: FACS-sorted CD8+CD4-CCR7+CD45RA+ naive T cells. These receptors were obtained from a human donor in good health. Some libraries in this study had Jurkat cell RNA spiked in.

To note about this clonotype: Since a much larger clone is just one base distant, this may be a read error. V and J are TRBV7-9 and TRBJ2-5; TRBD2 agrees at 7 bases. Unmatched junction bases numbered 8, after V lost 0 bases and J lost 7 bases. Per the germline V gene, CDR1 is SEHNR and CDR2 is FQNEAQ (reference sequence). The CDR3 sequence is 15 residues long. CDR3 sequence: CASSLAGAGEGTQYF. The DNA for the CDR3 is TGTGCCAGCAGCTTAGCCGGGGCGGGGGAAGGGACCCAGTACTTC.

Turning to this clonotype: This sequence may be a read error, since a much larger clone differs from it by one base. V usage is TRBV5-8 and J usage is TRBJ1-5, with 9 bases matching TRBD1. CDR1 and CDR2 (germline): SGHTS, YDEGEE. This CDR3 comprises 14 residues. J lost 6 bases, V lost 4 bases, and 5 bases had no gene match. The CDR3 loop reads CASSAGQGTQPQHF. The CDR3 coding sequence is TGTGCCAGCAGCGCTGGACAGGGGACTCAGCCCCAGCATTTT.

In its sample, this clonotype was seen many times. The chain links TRBV12-3 or TRBV12-4 to TRBJ2-3; D is undetermined. The CDR3 consists of 14 residues. V lost 3 bases and J lost 4, with 11 bases in between. The CDR3 nucleotides read TGTGCCAGCAGTTTTCCCTTAGAGGCAGATACGCAGTATTTT. It codes for CASSFPLEADTQYF.

This clonotype was recorded many times. The J gene is TRBJ2-7, the V gene TRBV28, with unresolved D. V was shortened by 3 bases and J by 2 bases, with 11 bases between the two germline ends. Germline CDR1 is MDHEN and CDR2 is SYDVKM. The CDR3 runs 14 residues. CDR3: CASSLARVTYEQYF. In DNA form, the CDR3 reads TGTGCCAGCAGTTTGGCCCGAGTAACCTACGAGCAGTACTTC.

To note about this clonotype: This may be a read error: a much more frequent sequence differs by one nucleotide. The V call is TRBV9, the J call TRBJ1-4; a weak D match, TRBD1 (6 bases). The CDR3 totals 15 residues. CDR1 and CDR2 from the germline V gene are SGDLS and YYNGEE. The CDR3 region is CASSVGWGARENLFF. The CDR3 DNA sequence: TGTGCCAGCAGCGTAGGTTGGGGGGCACGAGAAAACCTGTTTTTT.

About this clonotype: Being one base from a much bigger clone, this may be a read error. The chain couples TRBV30 to TRBJ2-3; the D gene could be TRBD1 or TRBD2 (6 bases each). From germline, CDR1 is GTSNPN and CDR2 SVGIG (reference sequence). The ends were cut back, 1 base at V and 6 bases at J, with 20 bases in the middle. The CDR3 consists of 16 residues. CDR3 residues: CAWSGGANFRADTQYF. For the CDR3, the DNA is TGTGCCTGGAGTGGGGGGGCCAATTTTCGCGCCGATACGCAGTATTTT.

Notes on this clonotype: No conserved phenylalanine or tryptophan is present at the end of the CDR3, so a read error is the likely explanation. The rearrangement uses TRBV27 and TRBJ2-7; weak D call: TRBD1 (6 bases). Trimming left V 4 bases short and J 1 base short, with 8 bases between. The CDR3 sequence is 13 residues long. Germline loops: CDR1 MNHEY, CDR2 SMNVEV (reference sequence). CDR3 sequence (DNA): TGTGCCAGCAGTTATCAGGGGTCCTACGAGCAGTACATC. Residues: CASSYQGSYEQYI.

This clonotype was counted at least ten times. This chain joins TRBV25-1 and TRBJ1-5, with D possibly being TRBD1 (5 bases). The germline gives CDR1 MGHDK, CDR2 SYGVNS. The CDR3 has 16 residues. V lost 1 base and J lost 4, with 14 bases in between. This chain's CDR3 is CASSECGSSGNQPQHF. For the CDR3, the DNA is TGTGCCAGCAGTGAATGTGGCAGTTCAGGGAATCAGCCCCAGCATTTT.

This clonotype was detected only once. This may be a read error: a much more frequent sequence differs by one nucleotide. A read error is likely, as this CDR3 ends without the conserved phenylalanine or tryptophan. V and J are TRBV20-1 and TRBJ1-5; D perhaps matches TRBD1 (5 bases). V was shortened by 4 bases and J by 1 base, with 14 bases between the two germline ends. The CDR3 extends over 15 amino acids. CDR1 is DFQATT and CDR2 is SNEGSKA in the germline V gene (reference sequence). The CDR3 DNA reads TGCAGTGCTACCGCCAGGGCGGGGAGCAATCAGCCCCAGCATCTT. Encoded protein: CSATARAGSNQPQHL.

This clonotype has just a few counts. The CDR3 loop is CASSGLAGGYETQYF. In DNA, the CDR3 is TGTGCCAGCAGTGGACTAGCGGGAGGGTACGAGACCCAGTACTTC. The chain is built from TRBV6-5 and TRBJ2-5, with 15 bases that match TRBD2. The germline V gene has CDR1 MNHEY and CDR2 SVGAGI. CDR3 length: 15 amino acids. After removal of 5 bases from V and 5 bases from J, the junction contained 3 bases not matched to a gene.

This clonotype came up a few times. The chain recombines TRBV13 with TRBJ2-1, with D possibly matching TRBD2 (6 bases). Germline V gene data show CDR1 as PRHDT and CDR2 as FYEKMQ (reference sequence). V lost 4 bases and J 5 bases, leaving 15 bases between the germline ends. The CDR3 extends over 15 amino acids. CDR3 DNA sequence: TGTGCCAGCAGCTCCCCGCAGCGGGCCCACAATGAGCAGTTCTTC. This codes for CASSSPQRAHNEQFF.

This clonotype has a handful of counts. The rearrangement uses TRBV4-1 and TRBJ2-5; the D is unclear. The CDR3 is 15 amino acids. Deletions cut 0 bases from V and 3 bases from J, with 11 bases between. CDR1 is MGHRA, CDR2 YSYEKL, per germline. The CDR3 nucleotides are TGCGCCAGCAGCCAAGACCTGACTCCTAAAGAGACCCAGTACTTC. Its translation is CASSQDLTPKETQYF.

This clonotype was seen only a few times. The gene calls are TRBV12-3 or TRBV12-4 and TRBJ2-7; D not resolved. Trimming removed 9 bases from V and 0 bases from J, with 12 bases in between. The CDR3 sequence is 13 residues long. In DNA form, the CDR3 reads TGTGCCAGTCGAGGTGAATCCTCCTACGAGCAGTACTTC. It codes for CASRGESSYEQYF.

The table lists this clonotype with a few counts. This sequence joins TRBV20-1 and TRBJ2-1; D call uncertain. V lost 3 bases and J 8 bases, leaving 17 bases between the germline ends. CDR1 and CDR2 (germline): DFQATT, SNEGSKA (reference sequence). The CDR3 consists of 14 residues. The CDR3 region has the DNA TGCAGTGCTAGGGCCCAGAGTTACGCCCATGAGCAGTTCTTC. This sequence encodes CSARAQSYAHEQFF.

This clonotype appeared many times. This chain joins TRBV11-1 and TRBJ2-6; 11 nucleotides line up with TRBD1. Germline CDR1 is SGHAT and CDR2 is FQDESV (reference sequence). Trimming at V came to 1 base and at J to 0 bases, leaving 5 bases not matched to a gene. The CDR3 is made up of 19 amino acids. DNA for the CDR3: TGTGCCAGCAGCTTAGTAGCGGGGACAGGGGGCTCTGGGGCCAACGTCCTGACTTTC. Translating gives CASSLVAGTGGSGANVLTF.

This clonotype was seen a handful of times. The chain employs TRBV11-2 and TRBJ1-1; D is unclear. The CDR3 sequence is 13 residues long. Trimming removed 5 bases from V and 3 bases from J, with 10 bases in between. Germline CDR1 and CDR2: SGHAT and FQNNGV. CDR3 residues: CASSPMAHTEAFF. The CDR3 DNA sequence: TGTGCCAGCAGCCCAATGGCGCACACTGAAGCTTTCTTT.

At least ten counts were recorded for this clonotype. The CDR3 DNA is TGTGCCAGCAGTTTAATTGGTGGGGCCACAGATACGCAGTATTTT. This translates into CASSLIGGATDTQYF. This chain uses TRBV9 with TRBJ2-3; tentative D call: TRBD1 (5 bases). The V end lost 5 bases, the J end lost 2 bases, and 15 bases lay between the germline ends. Germline lookup yields CDR1 SGDLS and CDR2 YYNGEE. The CDR3 sequence is 15 residues long.

This clonotype was found a few times. The chain carries TRBV6-2 or TRBV6-3 and TRBJ2-3, with 12 bases fitting TRBD2. Germline-derived CDR1 and CDR2 are MNHEY and SVGEGT. Trimming cost V 6 bases and J 1 base; bases outside gene matches: 11. The CDR3 covers 18 residues. The CDR3 sequence is CASSSISRTSGGTDTQYF. For the CDR3, the DNA is TGTGCCAGCAGCTCCATCTCCCGGACTAGCGGGGGCACAGATACGCAGTATTTT.

This clonotype was seen ten or more times. The gene calls are TRBV28 and TRBJ2-5; tentatively, D is TRBD2 (6 bases). Trimming shortened V by 6 bases and J by 4 bases, and 15 bases separated the two germline ends. The CDR3 has 14 amino acids. The germline V gene has CDR1 MDHEN and CDR2 SYDVKM. The CDR3 here is CASSFFGGAETQYF. CDR3 DNA: TGTGCCAGCAGCTTTTTCGGAGGGGCAGAGACCCAGTACTTC.

In the case of this clonotype: A much larger clone differs from this one at a single base, so this may be a read error. The J gene is TRBJ1-1, the V gene TRBV6-5; the D is unclear. The V end lost 5 bases, the J end lost 6 bases, and 16 bases lay between the germline ends. The CDR3 totals 14 residues. The germline gives CDR1 MNHEY, CDR2 SVGAGI. CDR3 residues: CASSHGLGIAEAFF. In DNA form, the CDR3 reads TGTGCCAGCAGTCACGGTTTGGGGATCGCTGAAGCTTTCTTT.

This clonotype occurred a few times. CDR3 bases: TGTGCCTGGAGTGTTGGGGTACTCACTGAAGCTTTCTTT. The encoded protein is CAWSVGVLTEAFF. This rearrangement joins TRBV30 to TRBJ1-1; D gene uncertain. The germline V gene encodes CDR1 GTSNPN and CDR2 SVGIG (reference sequence). Trimming left V 0 bases short and J 4 bases short, with 9 bases between. There are 13 residues in the CDR3.

The chain uses TRBV4-3 and TRBJ2-7; D is undetermined. Germline CDR1 reads LGHNA; CDR2 reads YSLEER. The ends were cut back, 0 bases at V and 2 bases at J, with 14 bases in the middle. The CDR3 runs to 16 residues. Written as DNA, the CDR3 is TGCGCCAGCAGCCAAGACTACCCGGTCACAGCCTACGAGCAGTACTTC. Translating it yields CASSQDYPVTAYEQYF.

Concerning this clonotype itself: A much larger clonotype is one base distant, so this may be a read error. The J gene is TRBJ2-3, the V gene TRBV4-1, with D unclear. Germline V gives CDR1 MGHRA, CDR2 YSYEKL. Trimming removed 3 bases at V and 0 bases at J, with 10 bases between. The CDR3 loop spans 15 amino acids. CDR3 residues: CASSHYRSSTDTQYF. Here the CDR3 DNA reads TGCGCCAGCAGCCATTACCGGAGCAGCACAGATACGCAGTATTTT.

With regard to this clonotype: One base away lies a much larger clone, so this may be a sequencing read error. The V gene is TRBV7-2, the J gene TRBJ2-7; D is unresolved. The CDR3 is 15 residues long. Trimming left V 1 base short and J 2 bases short, with 12 bases between. Germline V CDR1 and CDR2: SGHTA, FQGNSA. CDR3 sequence: CASSLDSGQAYEQYF. The CDR3, as DNA: TGTGCCAGCAGCTTAGATTCCGGGCAAGCCTACGAGCAGTACTTC.

In this sample, this clonotype turned up many times. V is TRBV7-9 and J is TRBJ1-1; D is unclear. The CDR3 runs to 13 residues. Germline V CDR1 and CDR2: SEHNR, FQNEAQ (reference sequence). V dropped 0 bases and J dropped 7 bases, with 9 bases sitting between them. CDR3 DNA sequence: TGTGCCAGCAGCTTAGCGGGTAGGGTTGAAGCTTTCTTT. It yields the protein CASSLAGRVEAFF.

This clonotype was seen repeatedly, ten times or more. The chain couples TRBV5-4 to TRBJ2-3; TRBD1 might be the D (5 bases). Germline CDR1 reads SGHNT; CDR2 reads YYREEE (reference sequence). V dropped 4 bases and J dropped 1 base, with 19 bases sitting between them. This CDR3 comprises 17 residues. CDR3 DNA sequence: TGTGCCAGCAGCCAAAACCTACTGACAGCTCGCACAGATACGCAGTATTTT. Residues: CASSQNLLTARTDTQYF.

This clonotype was seen a few times. The DNA of the CDR3 is TGTGCCAGCAGTTACTCTTTGACACGCTTCAATCAGCCCCAGCATTTT. Residues: CASSYSLTRFNQPQHF. The rearrangement uses TRBV6-2 or TRBV6-3 and TRBJ1-5, with unresolved D. V lost 0 bases to trimming and J lost 3 bases, with 12 bases between them. The CDR3 has 16 residues. Germline V gives CDR1 MNHEY, CDR2 SVGEGT.